The 10 T cell receptor beta chains below come from one sample, sequenced in a study of OX40 agonist ivuxolimab in advanced cancers. The library came from the immunoSEQ multiplex PCR assay. Held by TCRdb, this immuneACCESS table contains in-frame sequences only and omits some clones. Under half of the omission traces to an unresolved V gene where checked; the cause of the rest is unknown. In all, the sample holds about 89,000 clones, and 70% to 90% of those were seen once. 0.25% to 0.35% of the sample comes from the top ten. The source material was CD4+ or CD8+ T cells sorted from blood, sampled in a trial of the OX40 agonist ivuxolimab. The receptors derive from an adult with an advanced solid tumor such as melanoma, head and neck, liver or kidney cancer.

The rearrangement uses TRBV11-3 and TRBJ1-2; TRBD1 aligns across 11 bases. With V trimmed by 5 bases and J by 4 bases, 15 bases remained unmatched. The CDR3 length is 18 residues. CDR1 is SGHNT and CDR2 is YENEEA in the germline V gene. Written as DNA, the CDR3 is TGTGCCAGCAGCCTCCGTCGGACAGGGGGCAAGGGTAGCTATGGCTACACCTTC. As protein: CASSLRRTGGKGSYGYTF.

The chain combines TRBV5-6 with TRBJ1-1; TRBD1 agrees at 8 bases. Germline CDR1 SGHDT, CDR2 YYEEEE. The V segment lost 4 bases and the J segment 4 bases; nucleotides outside the gene matches: 6. This CDR3 spans 14 amino acids. CDR3 nucleotide sequence: TGTGCCAGCAGCCTGGACAGGGTTATCACTGAAGCTTTCTTT. It translates to CASSLDRVITEAFF.

V and J are TRBV7-9 and TRBJ2-3, with D perhaps TRBD2 (6 bases). The CDR3 spans 19 residues. V dropped 2 bases and J dropped 0 bases, with 21 bases sitting between them. CDR1 and CDR2 from the germline V gene are SEHNR and FQNEAQ (reference sequence). CDR3 residues: CASSLIKSPLAVSTDTQYF. The CDR3 nucleotides read TGTGCCAGCAGCTTAATTAAGAGCCCGTTAGCGGTTAGCACAGATACGCAGTATTTT.

This clone was observed once. CDR3 coding DNA: TGTGCCAGCAGCTACCCTGGCCAGGGGAGGACCGGGGAGCTGTTTTTT. It specifies CASSYPGQGRTGELFF. The chain joins TRBV21-1 to TRBJ2-2. TRBV21-1 is designated a pseudogene. This CDR3 has 16 residues.

The V call is TRBV6-1, the J call TRBJ1-4; D is possibly TRBD1 (5 bases). V shed 2 bases and J shed 8 bases, with 21 bases lying between them. The germline V gene has CDR1 MNHNS and CDR2 SASEGT. This CDR3 spans 17 amino acids. The CDR3 nucleotides read TGTGCCAGCAGTGAACCCATTACAGGCCCCCTCGTAGAAAAACTGTTTTTT. As protein: CASSEPITGPLVEKLFF.

The J gene is TRBJ1-5, the V gene TRBV2; D gene unclear. Trimming shortened V by 1 base and J by 4 bases, and 11 bases separated the two germline ends. The CDR3 loop spans 15 amino acids. Germline V gene sequence: CDR1 SNHLY, CDR2 FYNNEI. The CDR3 reads CASSEGRERNQPQHF. CDR3 DNA: TGTGCCAGCAGTGAAGGTAGAGAACGGAATCAGCCCCAGCATTTT. The complete variable domain, with remaining parts taken from reference TRBV2 and TRBJ1-5, reads EPEVTQTPSHQVTQMGQEVILRCVPISNHLYFYWYRQILGQKVEFLVSFYNNEISEKSEIFDDQFSVERPDGSNFTLKIRSTKLEDSAMYFCASSEGRERNQPQHFGDGTRLSIL.

The CDR3 loop is CASRRTGTEAFF. DNA of the CDR3: TGTGCCAGCAGACGGACGGGGACTGAAGCTTTCTTT. This rearrangement joins TRBV6-5 to TRBJ1-1, with D uncertain. The CDR3 has 12 amino acids. V gave up 6 bases and J gave up 5 bases, with 10 bases separating them. Looked up from germline, CDR1 is MNHEY and CDR2 is SVGAGI.

The chain links TRBV7-2 to TRBJ2-5, with D possibly being TRBD2 (5 bases). CDR1 is SGHTA and CDR2 is FQGNSA in the germline V gene. V lost 1 base and J lost 4, with 16 bases in between. The CDR3 consists of 16 residues. This chain's CDR3 is CASSLEAAQRRETQYF. CDR3 sequence (DNA): TGTGCCAGCAGCTTAGAAGCGGCCCAACGGAGAGAGACCCAGTACTTC. The entire variable domain, with the rest obtained from reference TRBV7-2 and TRBJ2-5, is as follows: GAGVSQSPSNKVTEKGKDVELRCDPISGHTALYWYRQSLGQGLEFLIYFQGNSAPDKSGLPSDRFSAERTGGSVSTLTIQRTQQEDSAVYLCASSLEAAQRRETQYFGPGTRLLVL.

The genes are TRBV18 and TRBJ2-7; maybe TRBD1 (6 bases). Trimming pared 2 bases from V and 2 bases from J, leaving 13 bases between. CDR3 length: 15 residues. The germline CDR1 and CDR2 sequences are KGHSH and LQKENI. The CDR3 nucleotides read TGTGCCAGCTCACCAGAGCAGGGGACCCCCTACGAGCAGTACTTC. It translates to CASSPEQGTPYEQYF.

The genes are TRBV28 and TRBJ1-4; D may be TRBD1 (5 bases). This CDR3 contains 14 residues. V lost 6 bases and J lost 6, with 14 bases in between. CDR1 is MDHEN, CDR2 SYDVKM, per germline. The CDR3 is CASSRDSGDEKLFF. As DNA, the CDR3 is TGTGCCAGCAGCCGGGACTCTGGGGATGAAAAACTGTTTTTT.